This T cell receptor (beta chain) was sequenced in a study of T-cell reconstitution after alpha-beta-depleted transplantation in children. Unique molecular identifiers were built into the TCRbeta library. TCRdb ran MiXCR on the PCR reads and lists one entry per CDR3 protein. The top ten clones hold more than 2% of a sample with 200,000 to 250,000 distinct CDR3 sequences, about 25% of them seen once. A remark on this clonotype: Its antigen remains unidentified.

Regarding the study as a whole: Surviving recipient T cells and thymic progenitors accounted for the high day-60 TCRbeta diversity observed in some patients. After one year, T-cell counts and TCRbeta diversity mostly came from new T cells.

Germline V gene data show CDR1 as SGHRS and CDR2 as YFSETQ. The CDR3 spans 15 residues. The J segment lost 8 bases and the V segment lost 4 bases, leaving 12 bases of the junction unmatched. The TCR sequence derives from a girl aged 2-10 years with Fanconi anemia, due to receive a stem cell transplant. The sequenced sample was PBMCs, obtained before TCRalphabeta/CD19-depleted stem cell transplant. The gene calls are TRBV5-1 and TRBJ2-1; 7 positions match TRBD1. This chain's CDR3 is CASSISDRSGHEQFF. The CDR3 coding sequence is TGCGCCAGCAGCATATCGGACAGGTCGGGACATGAGCAGTTCTTC.